The clone carrying this T cell receptor beta chain showed up just once. Its antigen is as yet unknown. These data belong to a study of PD-L1 blockade in urothelial cancer. Across the whole study: Researchers looked at the blood 3 weeks (second dose) and 6 weeks after treatment began. Blood-derived samples held a median roughly 150,000 T cells.

Method: immunoSEQ multiplex PCR; TCRdb's copy keeps in-frame clones and lacks some. The profile shows more than 95,000 clones, about 89% of them singletons. As for time point: peripheral blood 6 weeks after treatment start. The germline V and J ends were trimmed by 1 base and 7 bases, with 14 bases remaining between them. CDR1 is LGHNA, CDR2 YNFKEQ, per germline. The CDR3 consists of 15 residues. Points from the study as a whole: Stronger expansion of tumor-associated clones in blood at 3 weeks distinguished durable-benefit patients.

The chain combines TRBV4-2 with TRBJ1-5, with D possibly being TRBD1 (5 bases). The clonotype comes from a man aged 55-75 years with urothelial cancer. The specimen was PBMCs, collected around atezolizumab (anti-PD-L1) treatment. The CDR3 DNA follows: TGTGCCAGCAGCCAAGTAGGTCAGGGTGACCAGCCCCAGCATTTT. Translation: CASSQVGQGDQPQHF.